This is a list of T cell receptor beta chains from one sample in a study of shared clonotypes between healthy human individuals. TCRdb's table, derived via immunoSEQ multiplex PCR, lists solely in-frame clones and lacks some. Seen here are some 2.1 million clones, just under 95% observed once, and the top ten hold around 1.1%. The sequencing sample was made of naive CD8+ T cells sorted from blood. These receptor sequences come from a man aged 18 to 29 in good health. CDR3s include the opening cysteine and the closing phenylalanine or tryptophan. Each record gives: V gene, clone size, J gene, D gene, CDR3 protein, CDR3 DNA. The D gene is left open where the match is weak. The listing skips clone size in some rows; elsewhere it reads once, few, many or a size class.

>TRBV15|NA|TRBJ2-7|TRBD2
CATSAMGLADSSYEQYF
TGTGCCACCTCTGCCATGGGACTAGCGGATAGCTCCTACGAGCAGTACTTC
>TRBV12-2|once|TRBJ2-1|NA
CASRLVPGLAGHNEQFF
TGTGCAAGTCGCTTAGTACCGGGACTAGCGGGACACAATGAGCAGTTCTTC
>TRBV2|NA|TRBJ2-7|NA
CASSEASSSGEQYF
TGTGCCAGCAGTGAGGCTAGCTCGTCAGGGGAGCAGTACTTC
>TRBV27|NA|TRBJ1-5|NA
CASSLSGLGNQPQHF
TGTGCCAGCAGTTTATCGGGTTTGGGCAATCAGCCCCAGCATTTT
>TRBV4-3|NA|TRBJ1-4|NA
CASSQDHRYEKLFF
TGCGCCAGCAGCCAAGATCATAGATATGAAAAACTGTTTTTT
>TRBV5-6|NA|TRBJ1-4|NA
CASSLWGTNEKLFF
TGTGCCAGCAGCCTGTGGGGCACTAATGAAAAACTGTTTTTT
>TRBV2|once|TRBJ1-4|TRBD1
CASRDPGQGADEKLFF
TGTGCCAGCAGAGATCCGGGACAGGGGGCGGATGAAAAACTGTTTTTT
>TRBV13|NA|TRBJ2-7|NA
CASSLQAAGEQYF
TGTGCCAGCAGCTTACAAGCGGCAGGCGAGCAGTACTTC
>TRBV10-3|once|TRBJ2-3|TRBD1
CAISEPGGSGDTQYF
TGTGCCATCAGTGAGCCAGGGGGCTCTGGAGATACGCAGTATTTT
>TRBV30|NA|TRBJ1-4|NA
CAWSPSPGEKLFF
TGTGCCTGGAGTCCCTCTCCGGGGGAAAAACTGTTTTTT
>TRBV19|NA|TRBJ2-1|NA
CASRPRGFNEQFF
TGTGCCAGTAGACCCAGGGGATTCAATGAGCAGTTCTTC
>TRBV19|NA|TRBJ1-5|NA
CASSIDLSGASGQPQHF
TGTGCCAGTAGTATAGATCTATCGGGGGCAAGTGGCCAGCCCCAGCATTTT
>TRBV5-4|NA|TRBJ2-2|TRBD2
CASSRSPGGEGPGTGELFF
TGTGCCAGCAGCCGATCACCCGGGGGGGAGGGCCCGGGCACCGGGGAGCTGTTTTTT
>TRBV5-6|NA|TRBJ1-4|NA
CASSDSLEKLFF
TGTGCCAGCAGCGACTCCCTTGAAAAACTGTTTTTT
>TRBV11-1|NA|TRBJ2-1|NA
CASSLAANNEQFF
TGTGCCAGCAGCTTAGCTGCGAACAATGAGCAGTTCTTC
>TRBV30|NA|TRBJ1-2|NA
CAWSVDWASGDGYTF
TGTGCCTGGAGTGTAGACTGGGCGTCAGGGGACGGCTACACCTTC
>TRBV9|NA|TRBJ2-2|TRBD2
CASTEGPGGTGELFF
TGTGCCAGCACCGAGGGCCCGGGGGGCACCGGGGAGCTGTTTTTT
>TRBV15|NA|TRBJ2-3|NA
CATSSDGDTQYF
TGTGCCACCAGCTCCGACGGAGATACGCAGTATTTT
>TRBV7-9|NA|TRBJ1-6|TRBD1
CASSAWGDRGFGSPLHF
TGTGCCAGCAGCGCCTGGGGGGACAGGGGGTTTGGTTCACCCCTCCACTTT
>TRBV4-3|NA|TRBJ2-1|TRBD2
CASSQLAGGVDEQFF
TGCGCCAGCAGCCAACTAGCGGGAGGAGTCGATGAGCAGTTCTTC
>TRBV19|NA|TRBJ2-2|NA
CASSIMAGELFF
TGTGCCAGTAGTATAATGGCCGGGGAGCTGTTTTTT
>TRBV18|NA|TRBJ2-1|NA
CASSPGRFYEQFF
TGTGCCAGCTCACCCGGACGGTTCTATGAGCAGTTCTTC
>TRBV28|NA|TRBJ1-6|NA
CASSLRGASNSPLHF
TGTGCCAGCAGTTTAAGGGGGGCCTCTAATTCACCCCTCCACTTT
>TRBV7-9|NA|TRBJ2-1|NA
CASSSRAGQFNEQFF
TGTGCCAGCAGCTCTAGGGCCGGTCAATTCAATGAGCAGTTCTTC
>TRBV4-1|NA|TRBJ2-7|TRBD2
CASSQGGGRYEQYF
TGCGCCAGCAGCCAAGGCGGGGGGAGATACGAGCAGTACTTC
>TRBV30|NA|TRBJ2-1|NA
CAWTGAGAVGEQFF
TGTGCCTGGACAGGGGCGGGAGCCGTCGGGGAGCAGTTCTTC
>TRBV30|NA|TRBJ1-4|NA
CAWSGTVINEKLFF
TGTGCCTGGAGCGGGACCGTAATTAATGAAAAACTGTTTTTT
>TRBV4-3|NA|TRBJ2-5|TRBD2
CASSQDAREPYGTQYF
TGCGCCAGCAGCCAAGACGCGCGGGAGCCGTATGGGACCCAGTACTTC
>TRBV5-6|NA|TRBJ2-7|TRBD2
CASSLMGLGNYEQYF
TGTGCCAGCAGCTTAATGGGACTAGGGAATTACGAGCAGTACTTC
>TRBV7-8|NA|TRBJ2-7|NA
CASSLDQEQYF
TGTGCCAGCAGCTTAGACCAGGAGCAGTACTTC
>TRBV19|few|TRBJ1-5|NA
CASSIDRWDQPQHF
TGTGCCAGTAGTATAGATCGTTGGGATCAGCCCCAGCATTTT
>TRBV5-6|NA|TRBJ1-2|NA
CASSPQISNYGYTF
TGTGCCAGCAGTCCACAGATCTCTAACTATGGCTACACCTTC